This record concerns one TCR beta chain sequence. Its antigen is unidentified. This entry is derived from a study of shared clonotypes between healthy human individuals. Study conclusions and caveats: Naive subsets tended to show greater estimated richness than memory subsets.

Pooled CD45RO+ cells and CCR7-negative CD45RA+ TemRA cells made up CD8 memory. Assay: immunoSEQ multiplex PCR; the TCRdb copy retains only in-frame clones and omits some. The sample lists 100,000 to 120,000 clones; roughly two thirds were seen once. The CDR3 covers 15 residues. Per germline, CDR1 MNHEY and CDR2 SMNVEV (reference sequence). With 5 bases clipped from V and 6 bases from J, the junction kept 9 bases outside the gene matches. Specimen: memory CD8+ T cells sorted from blood. The subset here: CD45RO+ cells pooled with CCR7-negative TemRA cells. This clonotype originated in a woman aged 25 to 39 in good health. The genes are TRBV27 and TRBJ2-3; TRBD2 agrees at 9 bases. The CDR3 nucleotides are TGTGCCAGCAGTCCACGTCTAGCGGGAATCGATACGCAGTATTTT. Its translation is CASSPRLAGIDTQYF.